The clone carrying this T cell receptor beta chain was seen a few times. This record comes from a study of T cells in Graves' hyperthyroidism and ophthalmopathy. TCR beta CDR3 region amplification was performed from RNA transcripts. HTBI primers drove first-round RT-PCR of the TCR CDR3. MiXCR, run by TCRdb on the multiplex PCR reads, gives a single entry per CDR3 protein. The sample holds some 200,000 distinct CDR3 sequences, under 20% seen once. The sequenced sample was blood. The sequence was collected from a man in his fifties or sixties with Graves' hyperthyroidism.

The CDR3 DNA follows: TGTGCCAGCAGGCGGGAAATTTACAATGAGCAGTTCTTC. Translating it yields CASRREIYNEQFF. The J gene is TRBJ2-1, the V gene TRBV12-3 or TRBV12-4; tentatively, D is TRBD2 (6 bases). CDR3 length: 13 amino acids. Trimming took 6 bases from V and 4 from J, leaving 10 bases between them.